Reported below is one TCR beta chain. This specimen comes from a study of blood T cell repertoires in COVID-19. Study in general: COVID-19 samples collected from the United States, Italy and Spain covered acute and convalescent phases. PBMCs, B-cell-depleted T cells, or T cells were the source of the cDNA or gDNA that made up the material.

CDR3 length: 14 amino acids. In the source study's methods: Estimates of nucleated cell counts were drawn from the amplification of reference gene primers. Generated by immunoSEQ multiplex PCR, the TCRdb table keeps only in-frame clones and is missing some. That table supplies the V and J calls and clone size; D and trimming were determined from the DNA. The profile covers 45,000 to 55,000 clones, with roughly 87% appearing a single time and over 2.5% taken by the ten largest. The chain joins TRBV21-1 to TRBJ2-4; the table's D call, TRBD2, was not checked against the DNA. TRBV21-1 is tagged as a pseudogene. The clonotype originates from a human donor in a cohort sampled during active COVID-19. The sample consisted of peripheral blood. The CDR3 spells CATRGGLAKNIQYF. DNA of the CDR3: TGTGCCACCCGGGGGGGACTAGCCAAAAACATTCAGTACTTC.